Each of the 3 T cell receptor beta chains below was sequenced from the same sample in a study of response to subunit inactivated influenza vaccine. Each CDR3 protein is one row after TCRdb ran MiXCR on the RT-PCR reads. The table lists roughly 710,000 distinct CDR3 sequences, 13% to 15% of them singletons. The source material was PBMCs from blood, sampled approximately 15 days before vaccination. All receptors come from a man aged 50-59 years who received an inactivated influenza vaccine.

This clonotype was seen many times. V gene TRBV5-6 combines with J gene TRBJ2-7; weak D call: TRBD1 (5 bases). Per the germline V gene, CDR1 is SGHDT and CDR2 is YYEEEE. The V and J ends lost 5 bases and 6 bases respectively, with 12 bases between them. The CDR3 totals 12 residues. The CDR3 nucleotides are TGTGCCAGCAGTTCGACAGTTTCCGAGCAGTACTTC. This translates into CASSSTVSEQYF.

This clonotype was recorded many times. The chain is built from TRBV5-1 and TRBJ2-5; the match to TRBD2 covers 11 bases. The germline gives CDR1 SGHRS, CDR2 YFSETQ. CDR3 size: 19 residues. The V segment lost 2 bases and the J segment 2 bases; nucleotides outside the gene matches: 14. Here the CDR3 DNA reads TGCGCCAGCAGCTTTGGGATGATCGGGACTAGCGGAGGTCAAGAGACCCAGTACTTC. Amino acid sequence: CASSFGMIGTSGGQETQYF.

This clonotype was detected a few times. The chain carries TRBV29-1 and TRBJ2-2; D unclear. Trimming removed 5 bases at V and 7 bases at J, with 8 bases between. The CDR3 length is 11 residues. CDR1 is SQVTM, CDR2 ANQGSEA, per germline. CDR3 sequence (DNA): TGCAGCGTTTTGGCCGGCGGGGAGCTGTTTTTT. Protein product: CSVLAGGELFF.